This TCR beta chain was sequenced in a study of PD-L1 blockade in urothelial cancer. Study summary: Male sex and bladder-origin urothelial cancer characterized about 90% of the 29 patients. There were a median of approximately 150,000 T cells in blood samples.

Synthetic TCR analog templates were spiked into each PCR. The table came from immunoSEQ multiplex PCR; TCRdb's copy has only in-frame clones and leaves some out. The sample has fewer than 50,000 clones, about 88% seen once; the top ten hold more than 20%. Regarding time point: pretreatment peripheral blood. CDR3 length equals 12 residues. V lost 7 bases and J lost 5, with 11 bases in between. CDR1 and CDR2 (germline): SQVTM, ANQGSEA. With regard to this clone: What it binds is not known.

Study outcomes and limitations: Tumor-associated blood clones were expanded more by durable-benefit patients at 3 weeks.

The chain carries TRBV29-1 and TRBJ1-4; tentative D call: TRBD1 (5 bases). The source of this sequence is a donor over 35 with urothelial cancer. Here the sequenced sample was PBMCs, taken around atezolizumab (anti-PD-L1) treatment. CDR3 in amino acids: CSGRGANEKLFF. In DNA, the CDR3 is TGCAGCGGGCGTGGGGCGAATGAAAAACTGTTTTTT. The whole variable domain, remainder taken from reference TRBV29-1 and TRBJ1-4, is SAVISQKPSRDICQRGTSLTIQCQVDSQVTMMFWYRQQPGQSLTLIATANQGSEATYESGFVIDKFPISRPNLTFSTLTVSNMSPEDSSIYLCSGRGANEKLFFGSGTQLSVL.